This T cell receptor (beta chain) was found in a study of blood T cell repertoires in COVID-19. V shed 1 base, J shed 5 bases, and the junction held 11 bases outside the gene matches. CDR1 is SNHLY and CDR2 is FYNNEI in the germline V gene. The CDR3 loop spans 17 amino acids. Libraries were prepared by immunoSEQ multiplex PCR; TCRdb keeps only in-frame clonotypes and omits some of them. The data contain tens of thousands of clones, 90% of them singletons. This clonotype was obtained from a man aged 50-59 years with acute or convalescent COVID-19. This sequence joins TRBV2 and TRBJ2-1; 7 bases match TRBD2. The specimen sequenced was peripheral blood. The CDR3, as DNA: TGTGCCAGCAGTGAAGGCGAGCGGGGTGGGCCCCACAATGAGCAGTTCTTC. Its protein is CASSEGERGGPHNEQFF.